What follows is one T cell receptor (beta chain) and its context. The antigen remains undetermined. CDR3 size: 18 residues. Between the trimmed V and J ends, which lost 7 bases and 0 bases, there was a span of 23 bases. Scientists made TCR beta libraries using quantitative 5'-RACE with molecular barcodes. TCRdb re-derived calls from the 5' RACE reads in MiXCR, one entry per CDR3 protein. This table has about 440,000 distinct CDR3 sequences, under 20% appearing once. This sample was included in a study of CD8 T cells in ankylosing spondylitis. Findings of the study overall: Disease-linked clones were found to be CD8+ and relatively rare in peripheral blood. It appeared that ankylosing spondylitis blood was characterized by a TCR beta motif of several highly homologous variants. Within matched ankylosing spondylitis synovial fluid, disease-linked clones were reportedly significantly enriched. Earlier authors reported some of these motif variants in reactive arthritis synovial fluid and blood.

The chain uses TRBV12-3 or TRBV12-4 and TRBJ2-3, with a possible D match to TRBD2 (6 bases). The receptor's source is a male donor with ankylosing spondylitis. Sequencing was performed on blood, either unsorted or a sorted T cell fraction (not recorded which). The CDR3 sequence: CASTHGISAGTSTDTQYF. CDR3 bases: TGTGCCAGCACCCATGGGATTTCAGCGGGTACTAGCACAGATACGCAGTATTTT.